The 24 T cell receptor beta chains listed next were all sequenced from one sample in a study of blood T cell repertoires in COVID-19. TCRdb's table, derived via immunoSEQ multiplex PCR, lists solely in-frame clones and lacks some. The repertoire holds about 200,000 clones, with about 88% as singletons. The sequencing sample was made of peripheral blood. All receptors come from a man aged 50 to 59 with COVID-19, enrolled during active disease.

The rearrangement joins TRBV7-2 to TRBJ1-1; D not resolved. Germline CDR1 SGHTA, CDR2 FQGNSA. CDR3 length equals 13 residues. The V and J ends lost 4 bases and 1 base respectively, with 7 bases between them. CDR3 region: CASSSNTNTEAFF. The CDR3 DNA sequence: TGTGCCAGCAGCTCGAACACGAACACTGAAGCTTTCTTT.

The chain is built from TRBV7-2 and TRBJ2-5, with TRBD2 matching over 10 bases. CDR1 is SGHTA, CDR2 FQGNSA, per germline. CDR3 length: 16 residues. Unmatched junction bases numbered 5, after V lost 2 bases and J lost 2 bases. In nucleotides, the CDR3 is TGTGCCAGCAGCTTAAGCCCTAGCGGGAGACAAGAGACCCAGTACTTC. This codes for CASSLSPSGRQETQYF.

This sequence joins TRBV9 and TRBJ1-3, with 8 positions matching TRBD1. The CDR3 extends over 18 amino acids. In germline, CDR1 is SGDLS, CDR2 YYNGEE. J lost 7 bases, V lost 0 bases, and 15 bases had no gene match. The CDR3 loop reads CASSVGGTGPGVGNTIYF. The CDR3 DNA reads TGTGCCAGCAGCGTAGGAGGGACAGGTCCTGGGGTCGGGAACACCATATATTTT.

This clone was counted between two and nine times. V usage is TRBV19 and J usage is TRBJ1-5, with 9 bases fitting TRBD1. Germline V gene lookup returns CDR1 LNHDA and CDR2 SQIVND (reference sequence). This CDR3 has 14 amino acids. V was clipped by 9 bases and J by 7 bases; unmatched bases: 10. This CDR3 is CARRKQGAWQPQHF. The DNA for the CDR3 is TGTGCCAGGAGGAAACAGGGGGCATGGCAGCCCCAGCATTTT.

V gene TRBV6-2 or TRBV6-3 combines with J gene TRBJ1-5; D not certain. The germline CDR1 and CDR2 sequences are MNHEY and SVGEGT. The CDR3 is 17 residues long. V lost 5 bases, J lost 1 base, and 18 bases lay in between. The CDR3 DNA is TGTGCCAGCAGTCAACCCACTACATCCACAAGCAATCAGCCCCAGCATTTT. Translated, it gives CASSQPTTSTSNQPQHF.

The chain combines TRBV5-4 with TRBJ2-1; 7 bases are shared with TRBD2. Germline trimming cut 8 bases from V and 5 bases from J; bases unmatched to any gene: 7. This CDR3 is built from 13 residues. The germline V gene has CDR1 SGHNT and CDR2 YYREEE (reference sequence). The CDR3 region has the DNA TGTGCCAGTAGACTAGCCGGGGACAATGAGCAGTTCTTC. Translated, it gives CASRLAGDNEQFF.

The J gene is TRBJ1-1, the V gene TRBV27, with 7 bases lining up with TRBD1. Trimming at V came to 10 bases and at J to 4 bases, leaving 27 bases not matched to a gene. The CDR3 contains 19 residues. Per germline, CDR1 MNHEY and CDR2 SMNVEV (reference sequence). In DNA, the CDR3 is TGTGCCACGACGAGGGGGATAAGGGAAACAGGGGCTCTTCCCACTGAAGCTTTCTTT. This codes for CATTRGIRETGALPTEAFF.

The rearrangement uses TRBV10-3 and TRBJ2-5; no firm D call. Germline assignment: CDR1 ENHRY and CDR2 SYGVKD. V was shortened by 6 bases and J by 3 bases, with 14 bases between the two germline ends. The CDR3 consists of 14 residues. The CDR3 here is CAIRTDPLEETQYF. CDR3 nucleotide sequence: TGTGCCATCAGAACTGATCCTCTGGAAGAGACCCAGTACTTC.

The chain couples TRBV9 to TRBJ1-3; 7 positions agree with TRBD1. Looked up from germline, CDR1 is SGDLS and CDR2 is YYNGEE. V was pared by 3 bases and J by 2 bases, with 5 bases of the junction left unmatched. The CDR3 has 15 amino acids. CDR3 in DNA: TGTGCCAGCAGCGCACAGGGGTTCGCTGGAAACACCATATATTTT. Amino acids: CASSAQGFAGNTIYF.

The CDR3 region has the DNA TGTGCCAGCGCCAGGTCAGGGAACGATGAGCAGTTCTTC. Translation: CASARSGNDEQFF. The V call is TRBV25-1, the J call TRBJ2-1, with D maybe TRBD1 (5 bases). With 8 bases removed from V and 8 bases from J, the gap between germline ends came to 16 bases. Germline values: CDR1 MGHDK, CDR2 SYGVNS. The CDR3 runs 13 residues.

The J gene is TRBJ1-5, the V gene TRBV4-3; D might be TRBD1 (5 bases). Trimming removed 0 bases at V and 7 bases at J, with 13 bases between. Germline V gene sequence: CDR1 LGHNA, CDR2 YSLEER. The CDR3 has 15 residues. CDR3 bases: TGCGCCAGCAGCCAAGAGGTAACAGGATCACAGCCCCAGCATTTT. Its translation is CASSQEVTGSQPQHF.

V gene TRBV29-1 combines with J gene TRBJ1-2; D gene uncertain. The CDR3 consists of 11 residues. Germline values: CDR1 SQVTM, CDR2 ANQGSEA. The V and J ends lost 4 bases and 13 bases respectively, with 16 bases between them. CDR3 amino acids: CSVARDFVVTF. The CDR3 DNA reads TGCAGCGTTGCCCGGGATTTCGTGGTCACCTTC.

This clone was seen only a few times. This rearrangement joins TRBV6-2 or TRBV6-3 to TRBJ2-3, with 7 bases lining up with TRBD2. After removal of 6 bases from V and 6 bases from J, the junction contained 15 bases not matched to a gene. The germline gives CDR1 MNHEY, CDR2 SVGEGT. This CDR3 is 16 amino acids long. The CDR3 sequence: CASSQSPGGRIDTQYF. In DNA form, the CDR3 reads TGTGCCAGCAGCCAAAGCCCTGGCGGGAGAATTGATACGCAGTATTTT.

The J gene is TRBJ1-1, the V gene TRBV18; tentatively, D is TRBD1 (6 bases). In germline, CDR1 is KGHSH, CDR2 LQKENI. V lost 3 bases and J lost 1, with 15 bases in between. There are 16 residues in the CDR3. The CDR3 sequence is CASSPLDSLRNTEAFF. As DNA, the CDR3 is TGTGCCAGCTCACCCTTGGACAGCCTACGGAACACTGAAGCTTTCTTT.

The chain has TRBV9 and TRBJ2-2, with TRBD2 identical over 7 bases. Trimming at V came to 4 bases and at J to 4 bases, leaving 4 bases not matched to a gene. This CDR3 is 14 amino acids long. CDR1 SGDLS and CDR2 YYNGEE come from the germline V gene. CDR3 protein: CASSPGLTTGELFF. The DNA of the CDR3 is TGTGCCAGCAGCCCGGGACTAACCACCGGGGAGCTGTTTTTT.

This clone has a single count. The rearrangement uses TRBV18 and TRBJ2-1, with TRBD1 matching 9 bases. Germline lookup yields CDR1 KGHSH and CDR2 LQKENI. Trimming at V came to 5 bases and at J to 4 bases, leaving 15 bases not matched to a gene. This CDR3 has 18 amino acids. CDR3 bases: TGTGCCAGCTCAACCATCACCGGGACAGGGAAAAGGTACAATGAGCAGTTCTTC. This gives the protein CASSTITGTGKRYNEQFF.

The chain is built from TRBV27 and TRBJ1-2, with TRBD1 as a possible D gene (5 bases). Between the trimmed V and J ends, which lost 2 bases and 0 bases, there was a span of 13 bases. The CDR3 sequence is 16 residues long. The germline gives CDR1 MNHEY, CDR2 SMNVEV (reference sequence). CDR3 sequence: CASSLIPGRTNYGYTF. CDR3 in DNA: TGTGCCAGCAGTTTAATCCCAGGGAGGACTAACTATGGCTACACCTTC.

CDR3 DNA: TGCGCCAGCAGCCCGGGCGCAGGGGGCGATGACACTGAAGCTTTCTTT. Its protein is CASSPGAGGDDTEAFF. The chain recombines TRBV5-1 with TRBJ1-1, with 8 bases that match TRBD1. Germline trimming cut 4 bases from V and 3 bases from J; bases unmatched to any gene: 11. Germline V gene sequence: CDR1 SGHRS, CDR2 YFSETQ. CDR3 length equals 16 residues.

The chain links TRBV24-1 to TRBJ2-1, with TRBD1 matching 8 bases. Germline lookup yields CDR1 KGHDR and CDR2 SFDVKD. The CDR3 is made up of 14 amino acids. The J segment lost 2 bases and the V segment lost 5 bases, leaving 1 base of the junction unmatched. The CDR3 protein is CATSVGQAYNEQFF. The CDR3 nucleotides read TGTGCCACCAGTGTGGGACAGGCCTACAATGAGCAGTTCTTC.

The genes are TRBV5-1 and TRBJ1-2; TRBD1 agrees at 7 bases. This CDR3 comprises 16 residues. The J segment lost 0 bases and the V segment lost 5 bases, leaving 10 bases of the junction unmatched. Germline assignment: CDR1 SGHRS and CDR2 YFSETQ. CDR3 residues: CASSSDGTATNYGYTF. CDR3 nucleotide sequence: TGCGCCAGCAGTTCGGATGGGACAGCCACTAACTATGGCTACACCTTC.

J is TRBJ1-2 and V is TRBV3-1 (or the pseudogene TRBV3-2), with D unresolved. The V gene lost 1 base and the J gene lost 7 bases, with 16 bases spanning the gap. The CDR3 length is 15 residues. Germline assignment: CDR1 LGHDT and CDR2 YNNKEL (reference sequence). CDR3 nucleotide sequence: TGTGCCAGCAGCCAAGGTCATCTGAGGGTGGGTGGCTACACCTTC. Translated: CASSQGHLRVGGYTF.

The chain links TRBV5-6 to TRBJ1-2; D gene unclear. V dropped 4 bases and J dropped 4 bases, with 17 bases sitting between them. The length of the CDR3 is 15 residues. Germline lookup yields CDR1 SGHDT and CDR2 YYEEEE. The CDR3 DNA is TGTGCCAGCAGCCCAATTAATCGGGTGGCCTATGGCTACACCTTC. Translation: CASSPINRVAYGYTF.

The chain joins TRBV7-2 to TRBJ2-7; D is unclear. The CDR3 consists of 13 residues. With 1 base removed from V and 1 base from J, the gap between germline ends came to 5 bases. Germline CDR1 reads SGHTA; CDR2 reads FQGNSA. The CDR3, as DNA: TGTGCCAGCAGCTTAGACTTTTCCTACGAGCAGTACTTC. Protein sequence: CASSLDFSYEQYF.

The chain uses TRBV10-3 and TRBJ2-1, with TRBD2 matching over 12 bases. CDR3 length: 18 residues. Germline CDR1 reads ENHRY; CDR2 reads SYGVKD. Germline trimming cut 3 bases from V and 6 bases from J; bases unmatched to any gene: 12. In nucleotides, the CDR3 is TGTGCCATCAGTGACCACGGGGGACTAGCGGGCCTAGGCAATGAGCAGTTCTTC. Translating gives CAISDHGGLAGLGNEQFF.